Below are 7 T cell receptor beta chains sequenced from a single sample in a study of cytomegalovirus exposure and HLA in healthy donors. PCR used 60 Vbeta primers and 13 Jbeta primers. Clones were sequenced by immunoSEQ multiplex PCR, and TCRdb holds only the in-frame ones, with some missing. This sample carries 120,000 or so clones, roughly 70% of them seen once, and the ten largest clones take 3.5% to 4.5%. Material for sequencing was PBMCs. The origin of the receptors is a man between 25 and 39 years old in good health and CMV-seronegative.

The chain has TRBV5-1 and TRBJ2-7; 8 bases match TRBD2. This CDR3 spans 14 amino acids. Germline V lookup: CDR1 SGHRS, CDR2 YFSETQ. J lost 4 bases, V lost 2 bases, and 5 bases had no gene match. CDR3 residues: CASSFGGAWYEQYF. Written as DNA, the CDR3 is TGCGCCAGCAGCTTCGGGGGGGCATGGTACGAGCAGTACTTC.

This clone was recorded a few times. One junction end does not reproduce the germline sequence, and a read error may be involved. The gene calls are TRBV18 and TRBJ1-6, with D possibly being TRBD1 (5 bases). Germline lookup yields CDR1 KGHSH and CDR2 LQKENI. There are 13 residues in the CDR3. In nucleotides, the CDR3 is TGTGCCAGTTCACTAGGGGAAGGATCACCCCTCCACTTT. The encoded protein is CASSLGEGSPLHF.

The chain couples TRBV5-1 to TRBJ2-1, with 14 bases matching TRBD2. Germline V CDR1 and CDR2: SGHRS, YFSETQ. Trimming removed 4 bases from V and 8 bases from J; junction bases left unmatched: 14. The CDR3 runs to 18 residues. The DNA for the CDR3 is TGCGCCAGCAGCCCAGACCCCGGAGGACTAGCGGGGGGATATGAGCAGTTCTTC. It yields the protein CASSPDPGGLAGGYEQFF.

V is TRBV7-2 and J is TRBJ1-1; 7 bases align to TRBD1. Germline V gives CDR1 SGHTA, CDR2 FQGNSA. V shed 4 bases and J 11 bases; nucleotides not matched to a gene: 10. CDR3 length equals 13 residues. The CDR3 region has the DNA TGTGCCAGCAGCTACGAAAGGGGGCGGGGTGCTTTCTTT. It codes for CASSYERGRGAFF.

There are a few counts of this clone. V is TRBV6-1 and J is TRBJ2-5, with a weak D call TRBD2 (6 bases). The CDR3 has 15 amino acids. The germline V gene has CDR1 MNHNS and CDR2 SASEGT. The V end was cut by 1 base, the J end by 5 bases, with 14 bases between. CDR3: CASSEVSGQAETQYF. CDR3 bases: TGTGCCAGCAGTGAAGTAAGCGGGCAGGCGGAGACCCAGTACTTC.

The chain links TRBV5-1 to TRBJ1-4; 8 bases line up with TRBD1. This CDR3 region has 17 residues. Looked up from germline, CDR1 is SGHRS and CDR2 is YFSETQ. The V segment lost 0 bases and the J segment 5 bases; nucleotides outside the gene matches: 9. The CDR3 coding sequence is TGCGCCAGCAGCTTGGTCCCGGGACAGGTTCGGAATGAAAAACTGTTTTTT. It encodes CASSLVPGQVRNEKLFF.

The chain links TRBV29-1 to TRBJ1-5; D gene uncertain. The germline V gene has CDR1 SQVTM and CDR2 ANQGSEA. V shed 6 bases and J shed 1 base, with 10 bases lying between them. There are 13 residues in the CDR3. The CDR3 DNA follows: TGCAGCGTCAGGTTTGGAAGCAATCAGCCCCAGCATTTT. Translated: CSVRFGSNQPQHF.